This TCR beta chain was documented in a study of shared clonotypes between healthy human individuals. Study-level results: Generally, naive subsets (rather than memory subsets) showed larger estimated richness.

CDR1 SGHRS and CDR2 YFSETQ come from the germline V gene. Deletions cut 1 base from V and 4 bases from J, with 9 bases between. The CDR3 extends over 14 amino acids. Produced via immunoSEQ multiplex PCR; TCRdb's table is partial and in-frame only. The sample includes a few million clones, just over 90% of them seen just once. Turning to this clone: Antigen unknown.

The sequenced sample consisted of naive CD4+ T cells sorted from blood. Subset given: CD45RA+ positively selected. The TCR originated in a man between 18 and 35 years old in good health. The V and J genes are TRBV5-1 and TRBJ1-3, with D perhaps TRBD1 (5 bases). The CDR3 nucleotides are TGCGCCAGCAGCTTGCAGGGTCAAGGAAACACCATATATTTT. The encoded protein is CASSLQGQGNTIYF.